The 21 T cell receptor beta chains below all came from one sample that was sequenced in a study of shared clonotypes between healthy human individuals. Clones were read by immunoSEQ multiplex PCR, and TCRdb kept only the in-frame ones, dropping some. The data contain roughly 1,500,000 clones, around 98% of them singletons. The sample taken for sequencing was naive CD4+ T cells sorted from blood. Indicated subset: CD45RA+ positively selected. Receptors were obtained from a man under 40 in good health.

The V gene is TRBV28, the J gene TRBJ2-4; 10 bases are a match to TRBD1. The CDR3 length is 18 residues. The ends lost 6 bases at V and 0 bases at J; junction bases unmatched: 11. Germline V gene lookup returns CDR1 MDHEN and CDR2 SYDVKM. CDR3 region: CASSPRGQGILAKNIQYF. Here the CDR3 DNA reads TGTGCCAGCAGCCCCCGGGGACAGGGGATTCTAGCCAAAAACATTCAGTACTTC. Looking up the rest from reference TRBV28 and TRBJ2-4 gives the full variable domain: DVKVTQSSRYLVKRTGEKVFLECVQDMDHENMFWYRQDPGLGLRLIYFSYDVKMKEKGDIPEGYSVSREKKERFSLILESASTNQTSMYLCASSPRGQGILAKNIQYFGAGTRLSVL.

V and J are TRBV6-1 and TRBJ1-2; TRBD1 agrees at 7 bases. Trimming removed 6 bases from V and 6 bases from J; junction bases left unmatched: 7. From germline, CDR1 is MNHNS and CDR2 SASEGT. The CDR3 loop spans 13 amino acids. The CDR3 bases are TGTGCCAGCAGCCTGACAGGGCTGGATGGCTACACCTTC. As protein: CASSLTGLDGYTF.

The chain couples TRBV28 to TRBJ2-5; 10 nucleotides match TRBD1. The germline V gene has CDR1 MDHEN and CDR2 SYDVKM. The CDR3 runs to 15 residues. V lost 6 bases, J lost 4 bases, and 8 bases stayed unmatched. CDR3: CASRSGQGGGETQYF. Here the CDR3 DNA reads TGTGCCAGCAGGTCAGGACAGGGGGGCGGAGAGACCCAGTACTTC.

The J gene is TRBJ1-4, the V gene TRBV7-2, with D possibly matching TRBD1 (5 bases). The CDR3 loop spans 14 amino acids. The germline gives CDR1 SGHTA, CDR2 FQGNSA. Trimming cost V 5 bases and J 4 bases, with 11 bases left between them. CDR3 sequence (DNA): TGTGCCAGCAGCACGGGGACGGGTAATGAAAAACTGTTTTTT. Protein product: CASSTGTGNEKLFF.

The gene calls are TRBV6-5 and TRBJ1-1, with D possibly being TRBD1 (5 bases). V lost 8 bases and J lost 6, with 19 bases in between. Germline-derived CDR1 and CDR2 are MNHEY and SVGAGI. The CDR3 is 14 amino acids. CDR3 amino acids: CASVRPSGGAEAFF. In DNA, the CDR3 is TGTGCCAGCGTCCGACCTTCTGGGGGAGCTGAAGCTTTCTTT.

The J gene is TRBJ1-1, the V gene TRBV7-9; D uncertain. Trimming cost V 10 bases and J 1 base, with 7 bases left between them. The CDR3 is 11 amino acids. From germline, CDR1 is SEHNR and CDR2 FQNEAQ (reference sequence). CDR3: CATSPNTEAFF. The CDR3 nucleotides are TGTGCCACTTCCCCGAACACTGAAGCTTTCTTT.

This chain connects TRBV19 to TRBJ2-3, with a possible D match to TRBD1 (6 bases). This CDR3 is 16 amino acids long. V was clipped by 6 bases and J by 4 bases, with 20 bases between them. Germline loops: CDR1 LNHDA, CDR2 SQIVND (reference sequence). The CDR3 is CASSHRQVVLPDTQYF. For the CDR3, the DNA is TGTGCCAGTAGCCACAGACAGGTCGTGCTCCCAGATACGCAGTATTTT.

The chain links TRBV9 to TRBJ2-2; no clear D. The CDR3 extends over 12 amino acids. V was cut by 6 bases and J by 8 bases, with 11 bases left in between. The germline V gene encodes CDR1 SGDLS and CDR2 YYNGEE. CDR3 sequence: CASTPGFGELFF. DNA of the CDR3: TGTGCCAGCACCCCGGGCTTTGGGGAGCTGTTTTTT.

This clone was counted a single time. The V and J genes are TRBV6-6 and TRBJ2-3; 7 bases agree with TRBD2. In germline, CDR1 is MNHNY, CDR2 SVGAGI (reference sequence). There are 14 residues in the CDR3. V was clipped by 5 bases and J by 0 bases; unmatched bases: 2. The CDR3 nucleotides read TGTGCCAGCAGTGAGCGGGGTAGCACAGATACGCAGTATTTT. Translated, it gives CASSERGSTDTQYF.

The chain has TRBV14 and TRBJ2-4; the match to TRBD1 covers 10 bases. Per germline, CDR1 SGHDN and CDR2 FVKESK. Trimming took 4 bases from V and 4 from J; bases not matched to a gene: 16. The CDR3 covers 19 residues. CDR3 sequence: CASSPSGGTGVLTKNIQYF. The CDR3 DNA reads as TGTGCCAGCAGCCCTTCGGGCGGGACAGGGGTTTTGACTAAAAACATTCAGTACTTC.

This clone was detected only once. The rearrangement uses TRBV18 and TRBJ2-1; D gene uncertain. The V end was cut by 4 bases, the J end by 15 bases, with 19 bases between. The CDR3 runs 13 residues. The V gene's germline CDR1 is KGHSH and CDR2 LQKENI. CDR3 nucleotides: TGTGCCAGCTCACTGACTTCTACAGCTCCCCCGTTCTTC. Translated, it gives CASSLTSTAPPFF.

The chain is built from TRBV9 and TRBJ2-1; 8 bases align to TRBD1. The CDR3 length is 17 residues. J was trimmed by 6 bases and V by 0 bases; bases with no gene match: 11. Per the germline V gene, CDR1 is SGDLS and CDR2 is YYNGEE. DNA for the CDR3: TGTGCCAGCAGCGTAGCTTTAGCGGCAGGGGGCCCCAATGAGCAGTTCTTC. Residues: CASSVALAAGGPNEQFF. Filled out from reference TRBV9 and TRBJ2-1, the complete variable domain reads DSGVTQTPKHLITATGQRVTLRCSPRSGDLSVYWYQQSLDQGLQFLIQYYNGEERAKGNILERFSAQQFPDLHSELNLSSLELGDSALYFCASSVALAAGGPNEQFFGPGTRLTVL.

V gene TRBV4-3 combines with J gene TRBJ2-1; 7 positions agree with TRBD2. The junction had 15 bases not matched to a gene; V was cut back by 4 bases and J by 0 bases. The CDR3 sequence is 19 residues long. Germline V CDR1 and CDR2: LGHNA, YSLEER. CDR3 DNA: TGCGCCAGCAGCCGAGAGCGTCTAGCGGCCCAGAGCTCCTACAATGAGCAGTTCTTC. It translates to CASSRERLAAQSSYNEQFF.

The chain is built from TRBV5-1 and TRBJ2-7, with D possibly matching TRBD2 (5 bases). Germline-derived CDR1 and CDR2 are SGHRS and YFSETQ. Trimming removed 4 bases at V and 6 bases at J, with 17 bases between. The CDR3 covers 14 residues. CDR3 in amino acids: CASSPTLASSEQYF. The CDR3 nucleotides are TGCGCCAGCAGCCCCACTCTAGCTAGCTCCGAGCAGTACTTC. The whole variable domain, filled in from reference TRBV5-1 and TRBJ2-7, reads KAGVTQTPRYLIKTRGQQVTLSCSPISGHRSVSWYQQTPGQGLQFLFEYFSETQRNKGNFPGRFSGRQFSNSRSEMNVSTLELGDSALYLCASSPTLASSEQYFGPGTRLTVT.

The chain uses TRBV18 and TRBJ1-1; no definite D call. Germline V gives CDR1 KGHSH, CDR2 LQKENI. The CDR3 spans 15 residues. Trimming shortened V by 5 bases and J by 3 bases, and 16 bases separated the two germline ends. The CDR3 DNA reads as TGTGCCAGCTCAACACAGAGACGGTTATACACTGAAGCTTTCTTT. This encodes CASSTQRRLYTEAFF.

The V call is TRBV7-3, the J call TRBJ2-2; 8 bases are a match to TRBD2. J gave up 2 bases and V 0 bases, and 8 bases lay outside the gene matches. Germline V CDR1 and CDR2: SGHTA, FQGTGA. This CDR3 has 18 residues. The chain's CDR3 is CASSLTLTSGHNTGELFF. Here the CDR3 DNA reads TGTGCCAGCAGCTTAACCCTCACTAGCGGACATAACACCGGGGAGCTGTTTTTT.

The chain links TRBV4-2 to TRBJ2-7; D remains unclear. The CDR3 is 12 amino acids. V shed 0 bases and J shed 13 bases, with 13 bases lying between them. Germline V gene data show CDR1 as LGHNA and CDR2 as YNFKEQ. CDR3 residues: CASSQDPRLYYF. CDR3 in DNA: TGTGCCAGCAGCCAAGACCCCCGTCTATATTACTTC.

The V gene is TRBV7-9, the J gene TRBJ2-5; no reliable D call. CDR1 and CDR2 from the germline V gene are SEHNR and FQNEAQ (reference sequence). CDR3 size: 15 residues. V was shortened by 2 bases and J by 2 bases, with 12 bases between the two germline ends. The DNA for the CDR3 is TGTGCCAGCAGCTTATTAGGAACCTTTCAAGAGACCCAGTACTTC. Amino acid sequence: CASSLLGTFQETQYF.

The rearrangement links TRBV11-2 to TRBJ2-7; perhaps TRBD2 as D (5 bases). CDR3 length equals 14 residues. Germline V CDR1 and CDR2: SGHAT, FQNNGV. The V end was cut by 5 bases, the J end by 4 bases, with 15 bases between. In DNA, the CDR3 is TGTGCCAGCAGCCCCCCTACGGGATCTTACGAGCAGTACTTC. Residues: CASSPPTGSYEQYF.

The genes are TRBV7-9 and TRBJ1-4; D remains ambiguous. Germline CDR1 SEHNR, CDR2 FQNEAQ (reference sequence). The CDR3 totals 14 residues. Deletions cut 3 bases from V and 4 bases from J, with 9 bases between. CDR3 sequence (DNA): TGTGCCAGCAGCTTCCTCAGCTATAATGAAAAACTGTTTTTT. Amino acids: CASSFLSYNEKLFF.

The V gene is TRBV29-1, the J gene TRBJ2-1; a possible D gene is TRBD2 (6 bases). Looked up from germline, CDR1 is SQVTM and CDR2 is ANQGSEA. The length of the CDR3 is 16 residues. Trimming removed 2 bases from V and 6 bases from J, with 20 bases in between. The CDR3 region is CSVETPKGRDRNEQFF. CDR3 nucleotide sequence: TGCAGCGTTGAAACACCAAAAGGGCGGGATCGCAATGAGCAGTTCTTC.